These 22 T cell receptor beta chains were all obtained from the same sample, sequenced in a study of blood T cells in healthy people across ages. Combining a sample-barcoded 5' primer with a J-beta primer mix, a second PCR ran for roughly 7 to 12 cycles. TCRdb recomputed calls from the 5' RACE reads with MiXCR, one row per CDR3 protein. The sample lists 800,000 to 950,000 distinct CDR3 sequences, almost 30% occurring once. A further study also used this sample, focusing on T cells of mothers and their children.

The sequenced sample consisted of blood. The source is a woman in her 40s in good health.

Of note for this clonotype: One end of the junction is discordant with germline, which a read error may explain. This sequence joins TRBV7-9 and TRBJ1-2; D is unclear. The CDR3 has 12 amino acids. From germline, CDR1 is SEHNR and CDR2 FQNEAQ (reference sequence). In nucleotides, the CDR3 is TGTTCCAGCAGCTTAGAGGGATACGGCTACACCTTC. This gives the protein CSSSLEGYGYTF.

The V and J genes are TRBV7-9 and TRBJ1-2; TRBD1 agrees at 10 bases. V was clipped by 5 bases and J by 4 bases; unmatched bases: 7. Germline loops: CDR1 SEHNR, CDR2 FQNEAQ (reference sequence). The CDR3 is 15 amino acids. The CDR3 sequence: CASSAWDRGAYGYTF. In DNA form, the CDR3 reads TGTGCCAGCAGCGCCTGGGACAGGGGAGCCTATGGCTACACCTTC.

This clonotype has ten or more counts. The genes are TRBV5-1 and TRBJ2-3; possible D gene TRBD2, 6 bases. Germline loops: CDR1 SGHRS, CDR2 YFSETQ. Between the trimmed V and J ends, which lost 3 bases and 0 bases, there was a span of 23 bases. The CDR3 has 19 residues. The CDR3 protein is CASSSPPGLQAISTDTQYF. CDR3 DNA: TGCGCCAGCAGCTCGCCACCGGGACTGCAAGCAATAAGCACAGATACGCAGTATTTT.

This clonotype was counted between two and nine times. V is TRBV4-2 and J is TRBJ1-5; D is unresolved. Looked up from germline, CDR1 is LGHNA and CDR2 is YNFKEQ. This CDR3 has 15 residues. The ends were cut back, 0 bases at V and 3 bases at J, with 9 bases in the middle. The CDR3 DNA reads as TGTGCCAGCAGCCAAGAGTTAACCCCCAATCAGCCCCAGCATTTT. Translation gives CASSQELTPNQPQHF.

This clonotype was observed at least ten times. Here the CDR3 DNA reads TGTGCCAGCAGCTTAGGTTGGGCTTACAATGAGCAGTTCTTC. Protein: CASSLGWAYNEQFF. This chain joins TRBV7-3 and TRBJ2-1; D is unresolved. Trimming took 2 bases from V and 4 from J, leaving 9 bases between them. Germline CDR1 reads SGHTA; CDR2 reads FQGTGA. This CDR3 has 14 residues. The variable domain in full, completed from reference TRBV7-3 and TRBJ2-1, reads GAGVSQTPSNKVTEKGKYVELRCDPISGHTALYWYRQSLGQGPEFLIYFQGTGAADDSGLPNDRFFAVRPEGSVSTLKIQRTERGDSAVYLCASSLGWAYNEQFFGPGTRLTVL.

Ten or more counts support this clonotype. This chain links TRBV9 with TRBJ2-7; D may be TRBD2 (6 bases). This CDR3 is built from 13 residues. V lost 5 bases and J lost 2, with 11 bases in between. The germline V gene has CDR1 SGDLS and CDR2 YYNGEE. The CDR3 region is CASSVAGTYEQYF. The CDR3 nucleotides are TGTGCCAGCAGTGTGGCGGGAACCTACGAGCAGTACTTC. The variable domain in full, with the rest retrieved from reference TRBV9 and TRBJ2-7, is DSGVTQTPKHLITATGQRVTLRCSPRSGDLSVYWYQQSLDQGLQFLIQYYNGEERAKGNILERFSAQQFPDLHSELNLSSLELGDSALYFCASSVAGTYEQYFGPGTRLTVT.

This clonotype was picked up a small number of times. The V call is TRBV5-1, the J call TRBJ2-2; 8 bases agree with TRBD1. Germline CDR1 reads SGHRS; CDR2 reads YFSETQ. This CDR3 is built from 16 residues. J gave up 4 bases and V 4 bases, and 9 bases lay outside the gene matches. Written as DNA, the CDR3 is TGCGCCAGCAGCACCACGACAGGGGCAGGCACCGGGGAGCTGTTTTTT. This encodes CASSTTTGAGTGELFF.

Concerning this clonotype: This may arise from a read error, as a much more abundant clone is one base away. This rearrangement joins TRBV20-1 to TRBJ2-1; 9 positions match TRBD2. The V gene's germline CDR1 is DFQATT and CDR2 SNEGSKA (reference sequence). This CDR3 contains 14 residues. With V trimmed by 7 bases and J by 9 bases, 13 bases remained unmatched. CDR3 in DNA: TGCAGTGTCCCGGGACTAGCACTTAGCGGTGAGCAGTTCTTC. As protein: CSVPGLALSGEQFF.

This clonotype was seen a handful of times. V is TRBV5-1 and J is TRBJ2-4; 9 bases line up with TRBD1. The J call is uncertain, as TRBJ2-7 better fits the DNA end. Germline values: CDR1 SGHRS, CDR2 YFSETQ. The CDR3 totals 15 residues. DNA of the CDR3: TGCGCCAGCAGCCTCCGGACAGGGGAGGGCCACGAGCAGTACTTC. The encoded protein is CASSLRTGEGHEQYF.

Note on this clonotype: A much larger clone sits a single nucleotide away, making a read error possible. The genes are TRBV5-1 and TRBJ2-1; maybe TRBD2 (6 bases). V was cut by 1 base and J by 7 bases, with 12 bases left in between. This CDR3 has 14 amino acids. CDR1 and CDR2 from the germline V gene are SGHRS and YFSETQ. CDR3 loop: CASSLTSRGNEQFF. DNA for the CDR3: TGCGCCAGCAGCTTGACCTCCCGGGGGAATGAGCAGTTCTTC.

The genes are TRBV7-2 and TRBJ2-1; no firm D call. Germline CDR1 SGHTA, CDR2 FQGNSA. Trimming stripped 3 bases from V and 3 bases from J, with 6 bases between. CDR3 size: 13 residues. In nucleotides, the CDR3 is TGTGCCAGCAGCTTGGCCAACTACAATGAGCAGTTCTTC. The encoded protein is CASSLANYNEQFF.

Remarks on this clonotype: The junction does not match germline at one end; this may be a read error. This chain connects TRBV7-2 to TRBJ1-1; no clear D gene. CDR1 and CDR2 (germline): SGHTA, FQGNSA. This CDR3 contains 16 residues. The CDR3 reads CASSLAIGVSNTEAFF. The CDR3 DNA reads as TGTGCCAGCAGCTTAGCGATCGGGGTTTCGAACACTGAAGCGTTCTTT.

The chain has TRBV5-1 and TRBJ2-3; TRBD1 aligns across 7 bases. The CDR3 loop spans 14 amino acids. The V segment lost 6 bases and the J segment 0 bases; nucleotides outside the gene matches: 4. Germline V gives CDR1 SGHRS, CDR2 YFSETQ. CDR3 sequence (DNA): TGCGCCAGCAATGGGGACAGCAGCACAGATACGCAGTATTTT. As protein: CASNGDSSTDTQYF.

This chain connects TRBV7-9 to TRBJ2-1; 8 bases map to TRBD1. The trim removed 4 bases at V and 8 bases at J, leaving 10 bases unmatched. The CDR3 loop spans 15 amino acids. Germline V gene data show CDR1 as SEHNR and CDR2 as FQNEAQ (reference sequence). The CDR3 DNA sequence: TGTGCCAGCAGCTCCCGGGACAGGTCTTGGGATGAGCAGTTCTTC. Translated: CASSSRDRSWDEQFF.

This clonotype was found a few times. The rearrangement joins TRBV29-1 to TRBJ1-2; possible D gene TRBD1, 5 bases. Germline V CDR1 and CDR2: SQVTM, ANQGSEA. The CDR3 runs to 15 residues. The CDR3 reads CITTHPGGGDYGYTF. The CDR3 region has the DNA TGCATCACTACCCACCCCGGGGGGGGTGACTATGGCTACACCTTC.

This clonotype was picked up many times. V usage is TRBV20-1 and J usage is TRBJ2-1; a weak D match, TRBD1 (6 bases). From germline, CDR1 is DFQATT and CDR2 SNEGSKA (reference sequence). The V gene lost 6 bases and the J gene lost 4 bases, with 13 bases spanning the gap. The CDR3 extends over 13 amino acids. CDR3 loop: CSAFRGGYNEQFF. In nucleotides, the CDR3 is TGCAGTGCCTTCAGAGGGGGATACAATGAGCAGTTCTTC.

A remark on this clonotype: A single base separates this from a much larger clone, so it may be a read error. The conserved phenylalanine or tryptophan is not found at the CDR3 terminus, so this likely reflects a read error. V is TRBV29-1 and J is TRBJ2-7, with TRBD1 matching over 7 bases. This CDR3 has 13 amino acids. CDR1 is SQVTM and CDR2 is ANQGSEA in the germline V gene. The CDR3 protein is CSVEDRVDYEQYC. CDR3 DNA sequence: TGCAGCGTAGAAGACAGGGTTGACTACGAGCAGTACTGC.

The CDR3: CASSQNLNYGYTF. In DNA, the CDR3 is TGTGCCAGCAGCCAAAACCTCAACTATGGCTACACCTTC. This chain joins TRBV14 and TRBJ1-2; unclear D gene. CDR1 is SGHDN and CDR2 is FVKESK in the germline V gene. The CDR3 runs 13 residues. Trimming removed 2 bases at V and 2 bases at J, with 6 bases between.

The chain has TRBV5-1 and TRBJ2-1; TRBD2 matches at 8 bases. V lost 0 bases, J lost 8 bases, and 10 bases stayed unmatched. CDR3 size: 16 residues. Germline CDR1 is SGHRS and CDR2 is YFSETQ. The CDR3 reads CASSLEGTSVADEQFF. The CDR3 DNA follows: TGCGCCAGCAGCTTGGAGGGGACTAGTGTCGCGGATGAGCAGTTCTTC. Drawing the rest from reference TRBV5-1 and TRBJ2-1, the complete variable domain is KAGVTQTPRYLIKTRGQQVTLSCSPISGHRSVSWYQQTPGQGLQFLFEYFSETQRNKGNFPGRFSGRQFSNSRSEMNVSTLELGDSALYLCASSLEGTSVADEQFFGPGTRLTVL.

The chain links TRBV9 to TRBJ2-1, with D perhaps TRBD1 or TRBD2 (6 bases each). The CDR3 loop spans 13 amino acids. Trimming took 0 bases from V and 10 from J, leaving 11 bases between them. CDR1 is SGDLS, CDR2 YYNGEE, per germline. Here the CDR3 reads CASSVVRGGEQFF. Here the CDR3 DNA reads TGTGCCAGCAGCGTAGTCAGGGGAGGAGAGCAGTTCTTC.

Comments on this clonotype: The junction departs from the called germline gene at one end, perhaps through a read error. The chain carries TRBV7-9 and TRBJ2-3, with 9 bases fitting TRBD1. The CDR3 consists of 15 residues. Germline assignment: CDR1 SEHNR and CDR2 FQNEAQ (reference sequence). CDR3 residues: CTSSRTGTGIDTQYF. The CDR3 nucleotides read TGTACCAGCAGCAGAACCGGGACAGGGATTGATACGCAGTATTTT.

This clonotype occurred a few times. The CDR3 coding sequence is TGTGCCAGCAGTGAGGACAGCACCTATCAGCCCCAGCATTTT. Its translation is CASSEDSTYQPQHF. The chain uses TRBV6-1 and TRBJ1-5; maybe TRBD1 (6 bases). Germline loops: CDR1 MNHNS, CDR2 SASEGT. CDR3 length equals 14 residues. Between the trimmed V and J ends, which lost 3 bases and 5 bases, there was a span of 11 bases.